The TCR beta chain described here comes from a study of CD8 T cells in Susac syndrome. This clonotype appeared once. Germline V gene sequence: CDR1 MNHNS, CDR2 SASEGT. The CDR3 spans 15 residues. The V end lost 7 bases, the J end lost 0 bases, and 15 bases lay between the germline ends. An input of 0.5 to 1 ug of RNA was subjected to reverse transcription using random hexamers. Amplification of TCR beta CDR3 across 54 Vbeta and 13 Jbeta was performed with immunoSEQ multiplex PCR. TCRdb used MiXCR to reprocess the immunoSEQ multiplex PCR reads, holding one entry per CDR3 protein. This sample carries 150,000 to 200,000 distinct CDR3 sequences, just over 90% of them seen once, and the ten largest clones take under 0.085%. CD8+ and CD4+ T cells taken from blood had their TCR beta sequenced. Healthy donors acted as controls, with matching for age and sex. Through negative isolation, CD4+ and CD8+ T cells were obtained, while TEMRA cells were enriched using FACS.

The chain carries TRBV6-1 and TRBJ1-1; D might be TRBD1 (6 bases). Sample: CD4+ T cells from PBMCs. The sequence came from a human donor in good health. The CDR3 here is CASIVMDSLNTEAFF. The CDR3 DNA sequence: TGTGCCAGCATCGTTATGGACAGTTTGAACACTGAAGCTTTCTTT.